This TCR beta chain comes out of a study of cytomegalovirus exposure and HLA in healthy donors. Germline V lookup: CDR1 SGHVS, CDR2 FQNEAQ. The CDR3 extends over 15 amino acids. Trimming pared 5 bases from V and 7 bases from J, leaving 15 bases between. The PCR had 60 Vbeta and 13 Jbeta primers. TCRdb keeps only in-frame clones here, not all; method: immunoSEQ multiplex PCR. The sample has about 89,000 clones, roughly four fifths seen once. Study findings and constraints: There were some public TCRs occurring in many donors, but most TCR sequences were rare.

About this clone: What it binds is not known.

The V and J genes are TRBV7-8 and TRBJ1-6; D is undetermined. This receptor was obtained from a female donor in good health and CMV-seropositive. The sample was PBMCs. As DNA, the CDR3 is TGTGCCAGCAGCCCATCAGCGGGCCCCAATTCACCCCTCCACTTT. Amino acids: CASSPSAGPNSPLHF.